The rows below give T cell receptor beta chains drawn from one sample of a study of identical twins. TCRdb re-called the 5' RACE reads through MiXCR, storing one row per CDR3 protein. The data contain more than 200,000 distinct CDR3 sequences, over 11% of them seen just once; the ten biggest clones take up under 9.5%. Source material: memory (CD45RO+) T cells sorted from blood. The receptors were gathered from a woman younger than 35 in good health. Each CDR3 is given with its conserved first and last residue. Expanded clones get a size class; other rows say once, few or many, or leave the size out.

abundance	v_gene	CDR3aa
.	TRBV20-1	CSASRNPGGRLNEQFF
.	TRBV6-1	CASSRQGMNTEAFF
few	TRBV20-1	CSAGKRGQETQYF
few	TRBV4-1	CASSQEGRSNTGELFF
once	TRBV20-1	CSAPVEGSGNTIYF
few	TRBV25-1	CASSEGGREQYF
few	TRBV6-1	CASSRTGGAGRAFF
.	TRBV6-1	CATRDRWSYEQYF
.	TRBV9	CASSAGTSWETQYF
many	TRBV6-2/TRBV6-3	CASRRGQTVNEKLFF
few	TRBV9	CASSPTSGGVIETQYF
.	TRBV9	CASSAGTAYSPLHF
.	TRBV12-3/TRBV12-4	CASLFITGNTEAFF
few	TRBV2	CASSELGGKSYEQYF
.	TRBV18	CASSQTREISSGYTF
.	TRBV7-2	CASGRQGGFSGYTF
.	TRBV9	CASSATLGAKGYTF
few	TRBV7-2	CASSSRLYEQYF
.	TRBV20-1	CSGIKAGYDTQYF
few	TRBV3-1	CASARGDGYTF
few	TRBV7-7	CASSFGWGYEQYF
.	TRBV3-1	CASSQWTGVNPGELFF
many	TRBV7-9	CASSLAGGGEQFF
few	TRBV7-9	CASSSLTGPGANVLTF
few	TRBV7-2	CASSPSASTDTQYF
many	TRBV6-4	CASSDSAGRDTGELFF
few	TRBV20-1	CSARDVGTGFGYTF
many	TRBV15	CATSRAGLGETQYF
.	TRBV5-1	CASSFGTGQETQYF
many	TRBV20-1	CSARDYRTPGELFF
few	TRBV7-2	CASSFDRVINEQFF
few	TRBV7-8	CASSPGALGSPLHF
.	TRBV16	CASSQSMGLAGYEQYF
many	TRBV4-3	CASSQRTAGDEQYF
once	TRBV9	CASSVDGGADIEAFF
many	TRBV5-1	CASSLGQANEQFF
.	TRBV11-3	CASSRAGGPTGELFF
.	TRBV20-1	CSASMATGPQYF
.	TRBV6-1	CASSSGGPGNTIYF
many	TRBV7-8	CASLLAGEVNEQFF
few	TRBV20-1	CSARESRGGDAGELFF
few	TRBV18	CASSPPGQGAGGELFF
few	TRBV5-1	CASSLSWGEDGYTF
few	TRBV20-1	CSAIVSSTDTQYF
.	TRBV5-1	CASSFDGSGNTIYF
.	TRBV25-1	CASSDGRGETQYF
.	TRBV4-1	CASSQPRRGATNEKLFF
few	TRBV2	CASLKADTQYF
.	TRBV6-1	CASFRTGGLNEQFF
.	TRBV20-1	CSAREGGTYNEQFF